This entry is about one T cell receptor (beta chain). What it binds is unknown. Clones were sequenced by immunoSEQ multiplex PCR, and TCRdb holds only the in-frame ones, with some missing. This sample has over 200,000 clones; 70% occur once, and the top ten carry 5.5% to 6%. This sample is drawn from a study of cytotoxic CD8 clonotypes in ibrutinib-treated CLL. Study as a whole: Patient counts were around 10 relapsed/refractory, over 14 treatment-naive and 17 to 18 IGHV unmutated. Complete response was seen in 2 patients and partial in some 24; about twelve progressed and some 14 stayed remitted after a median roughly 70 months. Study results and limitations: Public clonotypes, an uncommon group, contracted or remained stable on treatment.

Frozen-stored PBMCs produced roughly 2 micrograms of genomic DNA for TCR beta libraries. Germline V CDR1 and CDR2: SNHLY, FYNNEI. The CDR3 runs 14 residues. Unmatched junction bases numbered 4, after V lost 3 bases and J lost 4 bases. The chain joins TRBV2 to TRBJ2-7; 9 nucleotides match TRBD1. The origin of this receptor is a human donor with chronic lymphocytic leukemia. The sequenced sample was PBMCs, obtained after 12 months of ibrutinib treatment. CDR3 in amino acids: CASSDHRGLYEQYF. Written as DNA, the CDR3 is TGTGCCAGCAGTGATCACAGGGGGCTGTACGAGCAGTACTTC.